What follows are 28 T cell receptor beta chains derived from one specimen sequenced in a study of OX40 agonist ivuxolimab in advanced cancers. TCRdb keeps only in-frame clones here, not all; method: immunoSEQ multiplex PCR. The sample contains 60,000 to 75,000 clones, almost 95% of which appear only once. Here the sequenced sample was CD4+ or CD8+ T cells sorted from blood, taken in a trial of the OX40 agonist ivuxolimab. Every receptor here comes from an adult with an advanced solid tumor such as melanoma, head and neck, liver or kidney cancer.

The V and J genes are TRBV9 and TRBJ2-3; D remains ambiguous. Per germline, CDR1 SGDLS and CDR2 YYNGEE. The V and J ends lost 1 base and 5 bases respectively, with 8 bases between them. The CDR3 consists of 13 residues. CDR3 sequence: CASSVFTKDTQYF. As DNA, the CDR3 is TGTGCCAGCAGCGTATTTACCAAAGATACGCAGTATTTT.

The rearrangement links TRBV13 to TRBJ1-1; 8 bases agree with TRBD1. CDR1 and CDR2 (germline): PRHDT, FYEKMQ (reference sequence). The CDR3 runs 16 residues. V lost 4 bases and J lost 4; bases outside the gene matches: 11. The CDR3 reads CASSSIRQGRGTEAFF. The CDR3 DNA reads as TGTGCCAGCAGCTCAATCCGACAGGGGCGAGGCACTGAAGCTTTCTTT.

The chain joins TRBV7-9 to TRBJ2-1; no clear D gene. The germline V gene encodes CDR1 SEHNR and CDR2 FQNEAQ (reference sequence). The ends were cut back, 1 base at V and 7 bases at J, with 8 bases in the middle. This CDR3 is 13 amino acids long. The DNA for the CDR3 is TGTGCCAGCAGCTTAGTGGGTAGAAATGAGCAGTTCTTC. Its translation: CASSLVGRNEQFF.

The chain couples TRBV4-1 to TRBJ1-1; D gene uncertain. CDR3 length: 14 residues. Germline CDR1 is MGHRA and CDR2 is YSYEKL. Deletions cut 5 bases from V and 1 base from J, with 11 bases between. For the CDR3, the DNA is TGCGCCAGCAGCATCCGGACGGAGAACACTGAAGCTTTCTTT. Its translation is CASSIRTENTEAFF.

The chain recombines TRBV9 with TRBJ1-2, with D tentatively TRBD1 (5 bases). With 0 bases removed from V and 7 bases from J, the gap between germline ends came to 10 bases. Germline CDR1 reads SGDLS; CDR2 reads YYNGEE. The CDR3 consists of 13 residues. The CDR3 region is CASSVGLGGGYTF. Here the CDR3 DNA reads TGTGCCAGCAGCGTAGGTCTGGGGGGTGGCTACACCTTC.

J is TRBJ2-7 and V is TRBV19, with D uncertain. Germline V lookup: CDR1 LNHDA, CDR2 SQIVND (reference sequence). Between the trimmed V and J ends, which lost 3 bases and 0 bases, there was a span of 12 bases. This CDR3 is 15 amino acids long. CDR3 DNA sequence: TGTGCCAGTAGTATCGGGCAGCAGAGCTCCTACGAGCAGTACTTC. This translates into CASSIGQQSSYEQYF.

This sequence joins TRBV5-1 and TRBJ1-2; TRBD1 matches at 8 bases. The germline V gene encodes CDR1 SGHRS and CDR2 YFSETQ. The CDR3 covers 16 residues. After removal of 2 bases from V and 4 bases from J, the junction contained 10 bases not matched to a gene. The CDR3 coding sequence is TGCGCCAGCAGCTTACCGGATCAGGGACAGGTCTATGGCTACACCTTC. Its protein product is CASSLPDQGQVYGYTF. Drawing the rest from reference TRBV5-1 and TRBJ1-2, the complete variable domain is KAGVTQTPRYLIKTRGQQVTLSCSPISGHRSVSWYQQTPGQGLQFLFEYFSETQRNKGNFPGRFSGRQFSNSRSEMNVSTLELGDSALYLCASSLPDQGQVYGYTFGSGTRLTVV.

The chain uses TRBV4-1 and TRBJ2-7, with 12 bases matching TRBD1. Germline CDR1 is MGHRA and CDR2 is YSYEKL. The CDR3 has 15 amino acids. Trimming took 3 bases from V and 6 from J; bases not matched to a gene: 6. The CDR3 DNA sequence: TGCGCCAGCAGCCACCCCGGGACAGGGGGCACCGAGCAGTACTTC. Translating it yields CASSHPGTGGTEQYF.

V is TRBV7-2 and J is TRBJ2-3; 11 nucleotides agree with TRBD2. Germline loops: CDR1 SGHTA, CDR2 FQGNSA. Losses at the gene ends were 4 bases for V and 2 bases for J; bases not matched to a gene: 5. This CDR3 has 16 residues. In DNA, the CDR3 is TGTGCCAGCAGCTCGGGACTAGCGGTGATCACAGATACGCAGTATTTT. As protein: CASSSGLAVITDTQYF. Complete variable domain (other parts from reference TRBV7-2 and TRBJ2-3): GAGVSQSPSNKVTEKGKDVELRCDPISGHTALYWYRQSLGQGLEFLIYFQGNSAPDKSGLPSDRFSAERTGGSVSTLTIQRTQQEDSAVYLCASSSGLAVITDTQYFGPGTRLTVL.

The chain couples TRBV4-1 to TRBJ2-2; TRBD2 matches 10 bases. Germline trimming cut 1 base from V and 6 bases from J; bases unmatched to any gene: 14. This CDR3 region has 19 residues. The V gene's germline CDR1 is MGHRA and CDR2 YSYEKL. Written as DNA, the CDR3 is TGCGCCAGCAGCCAAGTAGGGCCCCCGCTAGCGGGAGCCGCCGGGGAGCTGTTTTTT. The encoded protein is CASSQVGPPLAGAAGELFF.

V and J are TRBV5-8 and TRBJ1-5; D unclear. The germline V gene has CDR1 SGHTS and CDR2 YDEGEE. V was trimmed by 0 bases and J by 3 bases, leaving 13 bases between them. The CDR3 extends over 16 amino acids. The CDR3 reads CASSLGGVVINQPQHF. The CDR3 DNA reads TGTGCCAGCAGCTTGGGTGGGGTTGTTATCAATCAGCCCCAGCATTTT.

The V call is TRBV2, the J call TRBJ1-2, with a weak D call TRBD1 (6 bases). Germline V lookup: CDR1 SNHLY, CDR2 FYNNEI. Trimming cost V 10 bases and J 3 bases, with 18 bases left between them. The CDR3 contains 14 residues. As DNA, the CDR3 is TGTGCCAACCCCAGGGGCGGGCGGGACTATGGCTACACCTTC. It codes for CANPRGGRDYGYTF.

This chain joins TRBV15 and TRBJ2-7; 8 bases fit TRBD2. V was pared by 0 bases and J by 7 bases, with 11 bases of the junction left unmatched. The CDR3 covers 16 residues. Germline CDR1 is LNHNV and CDR2 is YYDKDF (reference sequence). The CDR3 coding sequence is TGTGCCACCAGCAGAGATAACGGGAGGGGGGGTTTGGAGCAGTACTTC. It translates to CATSRDNGRGGLEQYF.

V is TRBV11-2 and J is TRBJ2-7; D is perhaps TRBD1 or TRBD2 (6 bases each). The CDR3 extends over 15 amino acids. The germline gives CDR1 SGHAT, CDR2 FQNNGV. Trimming cost V 1 base and J 0 bases, with 10 bases left between them. The CDR3 DNA reads as TGTGCCAGCAGCTTAGGTACGGGGGCCTCCTACGAGCAGTACTTC. Its protein product is CASSLGTGASYEQYF.

The chain has TRBV7-3 and TRBJ2-1, with D possibly TRBD2 on 7 matching bases. V shed 2 bases and J shed 4 bases, with 15 bases lying between them. CDR1 and CDR2 (germline): SGHTA, FQGTGA. This CDR3 has 16 residues. CDR3 loop: CASSLDEGGGYNEQFF. The CDR3 DNA is TGTGCCAGCAGCTTAGATGAGGGAGGGGGTTACAATGAGCAGTTCTTC.

The chain is built from TRBV15 and TRBJ2-1; 8 bases align to TRBD1. CDR3 length: 14 residues. Unmatched junction bases numbered 5, after V lost 1 base and J lost 9 bases. Germline assignment: CDR1 LNHNV and CDR2 YYDKDF (reference sequence). The CDR3 loop reads CATSRGTGQGEQFF. CDR3 DNA: TGTGCCACCAGCAGAGGGACAGGGCAAGGTGAGCAGTTCTTC.

The chain joins TRBV6-5 to TRBJ1-1; D is undetermined. Germline V gene lookup returns CDR1 MNHEY and CDR2 SVGAGI. Trimming shortened V by 8 bases and J by 1 base, and 11 bases separated the two germline ends. The CDR3 sequence is 13 residues long. As DNA, the CDR3 is TGTGCCAGCGCAGCCGGGCGGAACACTGAAGCTTTCTTT. It codes for CASAAGRNTEAFF.

This chain links TRBV27 with TRBJ1-4; D is ambiguous. Trimming stripped 5 bases from V and 3 bases from J, with 7 bases between. Germline values: CDR1 MNHEY, CDR2 SMNVEV (reference sequence). The length of the CDR3 is 13 residues. CDR3 nucleotides: TGTGCCAGCAGTCGTAGTTCTAATGAAAAACTGTTTTTT. Protein: CASSRSSNEKLFF. Complete variable domain (other parts from reference TRBV27 and TRBJ1-4): EAQVTQNPRYLITVTGKKLTVTCSQNMNHEYMSWYRQDPGLGLRQIYYSMNVEVTDKGDVPEGYKVSRKEKRNFPLILESPSPNQTSLYFCASSRSSNEKLFFGSGTQLSVL.

The rearrangement joins TRBV14 to TRBJ2-5; D possibly corresponds to TRBD1 (5 bases). The germline CDR1 and CDR2 sequences are SGHDN and FVKESK. The V end was cut by 1 base, the J end by 5 bases, with 14 bases between. The CDR3 sequence is 15 residues long. The CDR3 protein is CASSQGRVSWETQYF. The CDR3 DNA reads as TGTGCCAGCAGCCAAGGCAGGGTCAGTTGGGAGACCCAGTACTTC.

This sequence joins TRBV7-3 and TRBJ2-7, with 8 bases fitting TRBD2. V was pared by 3 bases and J by 4 bases, with 14 bases of the junction left unmatched. The germline gives CDR1 SGHTA, CDR2 FQGTGA. The CDR3 extends over 17 amino acids. In DNA, the CDR3 is TGTGCCAGCAGCTTGGTCGGGGAAGCGGGAGAGCCGTACGAGCAGTACTTC. Translating it yields CASSLVGEAGEPYEQYF.

This chain links TRBV2 with TRBJ2-1; D may correspond to TRBD1 or TRBD2 (5 bases each). The CDR3 contains 15 residues. Germline values: CDR1 SNHLY, CDR2 FYNNEI. Between the trimmed V and J ends, which lost 7 bases and 3 bases, there was a span of 16 bases. The CDR3 coding sequence is TGTGCCAGCATCTCAGGGTCAGGAGGCTACAATGAGCAGTTCTTC. Its protein is CASISGSGGYNEQFF.

This clone occurred once. The V and J genes are TRBV7-7 and TRBJ2-5, with 8 bases matching TRBD2. Trimming cost V 1 base and J 5 bases; bases outside gene matches: 6. Germline CDR1 is SSHAT and CDR2 is FNYEAQ (reference sequence). The length of the CDR3 is 15 residues. The CDR3 DNA sequence: TGTGCCAGCAGCTTAGGAGTAGCGGGGACGGAGACCCAGTACTTC. Translated, it gives CASSLGVAGTETQYF.

V is TRBV7-9 and J is TRBJ1-4; 7 nucleotides agree with TRBD1. Trimming removed 5 bases from V and 8 bases from J; junction bases left unmatched: 8. The CDR3 consists of 14 residues. Germline lookup yields CDR1 SEHNR and CDR2 FQNEAQ (reference sequence). The CDR3 bases are TGTGCCAGCAGCCCGACAGGGATGGAGGAAAAACTGTTTTTT. Translated, it gives CASSPTGMEEKLFF.

The chain uses TRBV19 and TRBJ1-2, with a weak D call TRBD1 (6 bases). The CDR3 consists of 14 residues. Germline V gives CDR1 LNHDA, CDR2 SQIVND (reference sequence). Trimming removed 2 bases from V and 6 bases from J, with 13 bases in between. The CDR3 DNA reads as TGTGCCAGTAGTATAATGGGGGGGCTGGATGGCTACACCTTC. Translated, it gives CASSIMGGLDGYTF.

This sequence joins TRBV7-9 and TRBJ2-5; no firm D call. The germline gives CDR1 SEHNR, CDR2 FQNEAQ (reference sequence). Trimming removed 2 bases from V and 5 bases from J, with 12 bases in between. The CDR3 loop spans 14 amino acids. The CDR3 DNA follows: TGTGCCAGCAGCTTACATCAACGCGTGGAGACCCAGTACTTC. This encodes CASSLHQRVETQYF.

The chain uses TRBV5-1 and TRBJ1-2; D call uncertain. Per the germline V gene, CDR1 is SGHRS and CDR2 is YFSETQ. The CDR3 is 15 residues long. V lost 0 bases and J lost 5, with 14 bases in between. The DNA of the CDR3 is TGCGCCAGCAGCTTGGAGGTAGAAATGGGGTATGGCTACACCTTC. Amino acid sequence: CASSLEVEMGYGYTF.

V is TRBV19 and J is TRBJ1-1; D uncertain. CDR1 LNHDA and CDR2 SQIVND come from the germline V gene (reference sequence). The CDR3 has 15 residues. The V end lost 2 bases, the J end lost 2 bases, and 12 bases lay between the germline ends. CDR3 region: CASSISWQPNTEAFF. The CDR3 bases are TGTGCCAGTAGTATAAGTTGGCAGCCCAACACTGAAGCTTTCTTT. Full variable domain (remainder filled in from reference TRBV19 and TRBJ1-1): DGGITQSPKYLFRKEGQNVTLSCEQNLNHDAMYWYRQDPGQGLRLIYYSQIVNDFQKGDIAEGYSVSREKKESFPLTVTSAQKNPTAFYLCASSISWQPNTEAFFGQGTRLTVV.

V and J are TRBV7-9 and TRBJ1-2; the match to TRBD1 covers 9 bases. The V gene's germline CDR1 is SEHNR and CDR2 FQNEAQ (reference sequence). Trimming cost V 1 base and J 5 bases; bases outside gene matches: 11. This CDR3 contains 17 residues. The CDR3, as DNA: TGTGCCAGCAGCTTAGTAGGGGAATGGGACAGGGTTTATGGCTACACCTTC. Its protein is CASSLVGEWDRVYGYTF.